These T cell receptor beta chains were read from a single sample in a study of T cell changes during pregnancy in multiple sclerosis. The protocol was immunoSEQ multiplex PCR, while the TCRdb copy is restricted to in-frame clones and leaves out a portion. The sample lists tens of thousands of clones; approximately 91% were seen once. The sample consisted of CD4+ T cells from peripheral blood mononuclear cells, taken in the third trimester of pregnancy. The receptors here all came from a female donor in good health, enrolled as a control in a pregnancy study. The CDR3 runs from the conserved cysteine through the conserved F or W. D genes are given only for firm matches. Size is stated for part of the rows, as once, few or many counts, or as a class when the clone is expanded.

d_call	v_call	clone_size	j_call	cdr3_nt	cdr3_aa
TRBD1	TRBV6-4	.	TRBJ2-4	TGTGCCAGCAGTGACATAGACAGGGCAGTATCCCTAGCCAAAAACATTCAGTACTTC	CASSDIDRAVSLAKNIQYF
TRBD1	TRBV11-2	few	TRBJ1-1	TGTGCCAGCAGCCAACAGCAGGGGGCTGAAGCTTTCTTT	CASSQQQGAEAFF
.	TRBV6-5	.	TRBJ2-3	TGTGCCAGCAGAACTCCGGGAGTGAGCACAGATACGCAGTATTTT	CASRTPGVSTDTQYF
TRBD2	TRBV7-3	.	TRBJ2-7	TGTGCCAGCAGTTTCCCCTCTAGCGGGGGAGATTACGAGCAGTACTTC	CASSFPSSGGDYEQYF
TRBD2	TRBV2	.	TRBJ2-2	TGTGCCAGCAGACTAGCGGGGTTATCGAACACCGGGGAGCTGTTTTTT	CASRLAGLSNTGELFF
.	TRBV30	.	TRBJ1-1	TGTGCCGTGGGGGGGGGTATCATGAACACTGAAGCTTTCTTT	CAVGGGIMNTEAFF
.	TRBV7-8	.	TRBJ2-1	TGTGCCAGCAGCTTGGGTAGCGCAGATGAGCAGTTCTTC	CASSLGSADEQFF
.	TRBV10-2	.	TRBJ1-1	TGCGCCAGCTCTATTAACACTGAAGCTTTCTTT	CASSINTEAFF
.	TRBV7-9	once	TRBJ1-3	TGTGCCAGCAGCTTAGCGTCCGGCACCATATATTTT	CASSLASGTIYF
.	TRBV5-1	.	TRBJ2-1	TGCGCCAGCAGCTTGGACAGGGCGAATGAGCAGTTCTTC	CASSLDRANEQFF